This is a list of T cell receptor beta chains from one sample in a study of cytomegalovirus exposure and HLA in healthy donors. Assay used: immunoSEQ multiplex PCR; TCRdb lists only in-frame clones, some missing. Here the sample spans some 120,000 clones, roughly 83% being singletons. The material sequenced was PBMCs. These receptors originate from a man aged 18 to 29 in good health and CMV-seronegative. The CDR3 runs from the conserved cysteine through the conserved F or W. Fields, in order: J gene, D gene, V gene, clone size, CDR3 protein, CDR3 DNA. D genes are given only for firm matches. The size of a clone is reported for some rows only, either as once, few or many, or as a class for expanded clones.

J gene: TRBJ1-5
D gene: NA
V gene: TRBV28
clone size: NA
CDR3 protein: CASSLLLAPENQPQHF
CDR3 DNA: TGTGCCAGCAGTTTACTGCTGGCCCCAGAAAATCAGCCCCAGCATTTT

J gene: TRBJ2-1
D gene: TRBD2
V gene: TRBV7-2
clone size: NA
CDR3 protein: CASSLVPGGLYNEQFF
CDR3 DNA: TGTGCCAGCAGCTTAGTCCCGGGAGGCCTATACAATGAGCAGTTCTTC

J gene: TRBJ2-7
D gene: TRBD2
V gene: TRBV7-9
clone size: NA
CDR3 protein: CASTLASGMRDEQYF
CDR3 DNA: TGTGCCAGCACTCTGGCTAGCGGGATGAGGGACGAGCAGTACTTC

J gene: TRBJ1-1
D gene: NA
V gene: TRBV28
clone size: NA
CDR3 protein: CASGLRQHTEAFF
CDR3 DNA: TGTGCCAGCGGACTACGACAGCACACTGAAGCTTTCTTT

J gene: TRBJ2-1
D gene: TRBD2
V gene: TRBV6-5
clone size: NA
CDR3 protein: CASSYSAGESQFF
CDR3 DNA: TGTGCCAGCAGTTACTCAGCGGGAGAGTCGCAGTTCTTC

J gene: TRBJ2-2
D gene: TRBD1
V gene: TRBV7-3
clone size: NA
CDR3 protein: CASSRGQTGELFF
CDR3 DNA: TGTGCCAGCAGCAGGGGGCAAACCGGGGAGCTGTTTTTT

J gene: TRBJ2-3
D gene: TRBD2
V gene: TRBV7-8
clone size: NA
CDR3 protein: CASSPAGGTGTDTQYF
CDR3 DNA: TGTGCCAGCAGCCCTGCGGGGGGCACGGGCACAGATACGCAGTATTTT

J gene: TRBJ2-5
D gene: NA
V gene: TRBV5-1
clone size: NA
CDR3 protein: CASSLAGGGGETQYF
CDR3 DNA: TGCGCCAGCAGCTTGGCAGGGGGCGGGGGAGAGACCCAGTACTTC

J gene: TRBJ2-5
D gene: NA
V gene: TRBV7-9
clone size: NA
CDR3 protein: CASRLGVQETQYF
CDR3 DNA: TGTGCCAGCAGGTTAGGAGTCCAAGAGACCCAGTACTTC

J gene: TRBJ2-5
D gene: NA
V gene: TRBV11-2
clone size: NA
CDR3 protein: CASSPFGDQETQYF
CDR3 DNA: TGTGCCAGCAGCCCGTTCGGAGATCAAGAGACCCAGTACTTC

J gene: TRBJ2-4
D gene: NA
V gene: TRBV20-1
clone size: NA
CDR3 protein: CSAPWEDIQYF
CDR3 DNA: TGCAGTGCCCCATGGGAGGACATTCAGTACTTC

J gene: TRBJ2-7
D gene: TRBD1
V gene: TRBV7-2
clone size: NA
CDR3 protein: CASSYRGHSYEQYF
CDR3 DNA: TGTGCCAGCAGCTACAGGGGGCACTCCTACGAGCAGTACTTC

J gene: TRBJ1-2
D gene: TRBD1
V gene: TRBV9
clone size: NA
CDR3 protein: CASSVAQGDNYGYTF
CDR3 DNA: TGTGCCAGCAGCGTAGCGCAGGGGGATAACTATGGCTACACCTTC

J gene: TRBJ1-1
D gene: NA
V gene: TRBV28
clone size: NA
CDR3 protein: CASSFALWRNMNTEAFF
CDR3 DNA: TGTGCCAGCAGTTTTGCCCTTTGGAGAAACATGAACACTGAAGCTTTCTTT

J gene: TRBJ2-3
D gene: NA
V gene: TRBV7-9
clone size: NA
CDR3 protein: CASRGDGAPFAPDTQYF
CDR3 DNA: TGTGCCAGCAGGGGCGACGGCGCACCGTTTGCCCCCGATACGCAGTATTTT

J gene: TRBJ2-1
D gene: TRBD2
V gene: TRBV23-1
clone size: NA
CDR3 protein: CASSQFITSGLVLSHEQFF
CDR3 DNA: TGCGCCAGCAGTCAATTTATTACTAGCGGGTTAGTTCTGAGCCATGAGCAGTTCTTC

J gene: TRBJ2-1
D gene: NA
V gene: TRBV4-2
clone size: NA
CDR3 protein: CASLTLEQFF
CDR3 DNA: TGTGCCAGTCTTACCCTAGAGCAGTTCTTC

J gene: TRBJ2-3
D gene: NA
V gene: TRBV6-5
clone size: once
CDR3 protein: CASSRLDGTDTQYF
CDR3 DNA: TGTGCCAGCAGCCGACTCGACGGCACAGATACGCAGTATTTT

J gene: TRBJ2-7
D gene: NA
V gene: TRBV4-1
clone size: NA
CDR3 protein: CASSHGGSDEQYF
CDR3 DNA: TGCGCCAGCAGCCATGGTGGCAGCGACGAGCAGTACTTC

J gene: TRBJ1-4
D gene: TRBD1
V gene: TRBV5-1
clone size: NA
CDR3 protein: CASSFGDRTNEKLFF
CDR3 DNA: TGCGCCAGCAGCTTTGGGGACAGGACTAATGAAAAACTGTTTTTT

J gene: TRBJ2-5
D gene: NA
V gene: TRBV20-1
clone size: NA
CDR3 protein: CSARQETQYF
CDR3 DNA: TGCAGTGCTCGCCAAGAGACCCAGTACTTC

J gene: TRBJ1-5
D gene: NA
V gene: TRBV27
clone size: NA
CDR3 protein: CASSLSTGGPTGNQPQHF
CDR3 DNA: TGTGCCAGCAGTTTATCTACTGGTGGTCCGACAGGCAATCAGCCCCAGCATTTT

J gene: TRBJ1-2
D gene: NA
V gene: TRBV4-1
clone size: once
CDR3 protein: CASSLDPRQGGCGYTF
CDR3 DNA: TGCGCCAGCAGCCTTGATCCAAGGCAGGGAGGTTGTGGCTACACCTTC

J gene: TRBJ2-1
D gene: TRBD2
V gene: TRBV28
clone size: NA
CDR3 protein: CASSTSGRRSYNEQFF
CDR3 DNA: TGTGCCAGCAGTACTAGCGGGAGGCGGTCCTACAATGAGCAGTTCTTC

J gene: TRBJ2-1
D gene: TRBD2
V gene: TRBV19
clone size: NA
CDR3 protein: CASSVGDGLVEQFF
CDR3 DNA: TGTGCCAGTAGTGTCGGGGATGGACTAGTTGAGCAGTTCTTC

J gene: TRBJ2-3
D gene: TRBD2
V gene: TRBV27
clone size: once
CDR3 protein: CASSRTQAGANTDTQYF
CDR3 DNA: TGTGCCAGCAGTCGGACCCAAGCGGGAGCTAACACAGATACGCAGTATTTT

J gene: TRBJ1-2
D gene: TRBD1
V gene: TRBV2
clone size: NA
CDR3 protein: CASTARGINYGYTF
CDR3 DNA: TGTGCCAGCACCGCCAGGGGGATCAACTATGGCTACACCTTC

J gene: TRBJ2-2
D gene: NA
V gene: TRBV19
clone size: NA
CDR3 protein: CASHSDTGELFF
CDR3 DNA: TGTGCCAGTCATAGCGACACCGGGGAGCTGTTTTTT

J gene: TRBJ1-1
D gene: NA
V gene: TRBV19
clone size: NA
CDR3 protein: CASSKGVYEAFF
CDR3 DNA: TGTGCCAGTAGTAAAGGGGTTTACGAAGCTTTCTTT

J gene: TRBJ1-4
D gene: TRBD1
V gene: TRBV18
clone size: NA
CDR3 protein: CASSRQGQANEKLFF
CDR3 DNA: TGTGCCAGCTCCAGGCAGGGACAGGCTAATGAAAAACTGTTTTTT

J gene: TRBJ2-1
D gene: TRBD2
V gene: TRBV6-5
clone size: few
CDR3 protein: CASRTSGNSYNEQFF
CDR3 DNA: TGTGCCAGCAGAACGAGCGGGAACTCCTACAATGAGCAGTTCTTC

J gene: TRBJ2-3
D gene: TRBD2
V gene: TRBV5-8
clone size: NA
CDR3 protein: CASSWGGLVLADTQYF
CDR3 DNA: TGTGCCAGCAGCTGGGGGGGACTAGTTTTGGCAGATACGCAGTATTTT

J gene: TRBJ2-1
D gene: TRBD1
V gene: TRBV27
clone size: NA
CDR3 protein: CASSGQVDHEQFF
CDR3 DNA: TGTGCCAGCAGTGGACAGGTAGACCATGAGCAGTTCTTC

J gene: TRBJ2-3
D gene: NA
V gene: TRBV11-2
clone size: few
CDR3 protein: CASSSGYRSPKTQYF
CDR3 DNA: TGTGCCAGCAGCTCGGGGTACCGGTCCCCGAAGACGCAGTATTTT

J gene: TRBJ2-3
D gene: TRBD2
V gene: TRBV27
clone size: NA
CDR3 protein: CASSLGASGPVPDTQYF
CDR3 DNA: TGTGCCAGCAGTTTAGGGGCTAGCGGGCCAGTACCAGATACGCAGTATTTT

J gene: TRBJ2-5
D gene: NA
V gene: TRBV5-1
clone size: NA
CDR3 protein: CASSLGNYPQETQYF
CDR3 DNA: TGCGCCAGCAGCTTGGGAAACTATCCTCAAGAGACCCAGTACTTC

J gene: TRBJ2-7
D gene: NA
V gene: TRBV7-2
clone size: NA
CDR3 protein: CASSLIGSYEQYF
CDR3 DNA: TGTGCCAGCAGCTTAATAGGGAGCTACGAGCAGTACTTC

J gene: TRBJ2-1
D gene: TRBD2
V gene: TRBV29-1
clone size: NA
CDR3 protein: CSSPTSGTYNEQFF
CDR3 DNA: TGCAGCTCACCCACTAGCGGGACCTACAATGAGCAGTTCTTC

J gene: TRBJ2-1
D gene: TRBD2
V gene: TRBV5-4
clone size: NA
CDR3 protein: CASSRSGSSYNEQFF
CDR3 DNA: TGTGCCAGCAGCCGTAGCGGGAGCTCCTACAATGAGCAGTTCTTC

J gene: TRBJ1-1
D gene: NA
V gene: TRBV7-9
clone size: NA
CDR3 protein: CASSPQQGLRAEAFF
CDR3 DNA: TGTGCCAGCAGCCCCCAGCAGGGGCTAAGGGCTGAGGCTTTCTTT

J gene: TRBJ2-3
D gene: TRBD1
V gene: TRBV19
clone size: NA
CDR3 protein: CASSRIDRVPQYF
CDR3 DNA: TGTGCCAGTAGTAGGATCGACAGGGTTCCGCAGTATTTT

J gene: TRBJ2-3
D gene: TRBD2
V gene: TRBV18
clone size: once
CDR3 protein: CASSHGGSMDTQYF
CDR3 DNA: TGTGCCAGCTCACATGGCGGGAGTATGGATACGCAGTATTTT

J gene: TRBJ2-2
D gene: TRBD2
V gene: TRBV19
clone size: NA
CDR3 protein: CASSIANLAGVTGELFF
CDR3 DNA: TGTGCCAGTAGTATAGCGAACCTAGCGGGAGTGACCGGGGAGCTGTTTTTT

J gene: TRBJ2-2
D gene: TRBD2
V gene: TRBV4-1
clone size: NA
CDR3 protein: CASSQVGLENTGELFF
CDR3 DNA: TGCGCCAGCAGCCAAGTTGGACTAGAGAACACCGGGGAGCTGTTTTTT

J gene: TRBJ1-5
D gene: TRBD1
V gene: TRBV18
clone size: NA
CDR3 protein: CASSPDRARNQPQHF
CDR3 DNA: TGTGCCAGCTCACCGGACAGGGCCCGCAATCAGCCCCAGCATTTT

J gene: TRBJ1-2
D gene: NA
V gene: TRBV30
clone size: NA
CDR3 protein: CAWSPLYGYTF
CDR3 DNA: TGTGCCTGGAGTCCCCTCTATGGCTACACCTTC

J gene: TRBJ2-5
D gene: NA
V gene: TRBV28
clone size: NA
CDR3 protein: CASSLFSFRQGGGGETQYF
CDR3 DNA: TGTGCCAGCAGTTTATTTAGTTTCCGGCAGGGCGGTGGAGGGGAGACCCAGTACTTC

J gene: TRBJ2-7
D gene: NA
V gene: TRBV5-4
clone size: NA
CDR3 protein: CASNNGGASSYEQYF
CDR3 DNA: TGTGCCAGCAACAACGGTGGGGCTTCTAGCTACGAGCAGTACTTC

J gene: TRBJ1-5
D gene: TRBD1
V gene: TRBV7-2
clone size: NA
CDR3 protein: CASSRDSLNQPQHF
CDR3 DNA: TGTGCCAGCAGCCGGGACAGTCTCAATCAGCCCCAGCATTTT

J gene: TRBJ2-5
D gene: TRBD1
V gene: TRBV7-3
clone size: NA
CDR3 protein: CASSLTTGGGRETQYF
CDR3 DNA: TGTGCCAGCAGCTTAACGACAGGGGGCGGTCGAGAGACCCAGTACTTC

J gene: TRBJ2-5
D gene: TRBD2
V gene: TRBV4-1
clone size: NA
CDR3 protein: CASSQDRGGLQETQYF
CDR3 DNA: TGCGCCAGCAGCCAAGACCGGGGAGGGCTTCAAGAGACCCAGTACTTC

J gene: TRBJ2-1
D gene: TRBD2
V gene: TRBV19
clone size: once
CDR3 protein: CASSTLLAGGDEQFF
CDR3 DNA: TGTGCCAGTAGTACTTTACTAGCGGGAGGCGATGAGCAGTTCTTC

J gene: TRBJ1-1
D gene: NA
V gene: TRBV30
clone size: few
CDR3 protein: CAWSGVTGRPREAFF
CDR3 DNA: TGTGCCTGGAGTGGAGTAACCGGGAGGCCAAGAGAAGCTTTCTTT

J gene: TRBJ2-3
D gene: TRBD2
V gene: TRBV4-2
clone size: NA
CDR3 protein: CASSQDASSGRSTDTQYF
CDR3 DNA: TGTGCCAGCAGCCAAGATGCTTCTAGCGGGAGAAGCACAGATACGCAGTATTTT

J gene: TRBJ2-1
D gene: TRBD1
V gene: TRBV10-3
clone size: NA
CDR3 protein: CAISNTGDSEQFF
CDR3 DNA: TGTGCCATCAGCAACACAGGGGACAGTGAGCAGTTCTTC